The entry below describes one T cell receptor beta chain. Seattle's enrolled individuals joined amid active infection and were then monitored longitudinally. The CDR3 sequence is 14 residues long. V shed 4 bases and J 2 bases; nucleotides not matched to a gene: 3. Germline V lookup: CDR1 LGHDT, CDR2 YNNKEL (reference sequence). The data stem from a study of blood T cell repertoires in COVID-19. Study-level information: There were acute and convalescent COVID-19 samples, and they came from the United States, Italy and Spain. Nucleic acid was either cDNA or gDNA, and it came from T cells, B-cell-depleted T cells, or PBMCs.

Under the authors' procedure: How many nucleated cells were present was estimated from reference gene primer amplification. Produced via immunoSEQ multiplex PCR; TCRdb's table is partial and in-frame only. The V and J calls and clone size come from that table; D and trimming were worked out from the DNA. The profile covers about 48,000 clones, with 70% to 90% appearing a single time and 2.6% taken by the ten largest. This chain uses TRBV3-1 (or the pseudogene TRBV3-2) with TRBJ2-7; 9 nucleotides match TRBD2. The sequence came from an elderly woman with COVID-19, enrolled during active disease. Specimen: peripheral blood. Here the CDR3 reads CASSRWTSAYEQYF. In DNA form, the CDR3 reads TGTGCCAGCAGCCGTTGGACTAGCGCCTACGAGCAGTACTTC.